A selection of T cell receptor beta chains follows, all from one sample in a study of T cell changes during pregnancy in multiple sclerosis. TCRdb's copy holds only in-frame clones and misses some; the assay was immunoSEQ multiplex PCR. The table shows more than 65,000 clones, with around nine tenths occurring only once. The source material was CD4+ T cells from peripheral blood mononuclear cells, sampled before pregnancy. Every receptor here comes from a female donor with multiple sclerosis, enrolled in a pregnancy study. Both conserved end residues are part of each CDR3. The D gene is left open where the match is weak. Only some rows state a clone size, as once, few, many or a class for expanded clones.

clone_size,v_call,d_call,j_call,cdr3_nt,cdr3_aa
NA,TRBV29-1,NA,TRBJ1-2,TGCAGCGTTGAAGAGCTTAGTGGCTACACCTTC,CSVEELSGYTF
NA,TRBV5-1,NA,TRBJ2-3,TGCGCCAGCAGCTTGATCTCACACCAAACAGATACGCAGTATTTT,CASSLISHQTDTQYF
NA,TRBV5-6,NA,TRBJ2-5,TGTGCCAGCAGCTTGGGTTGGGGGCGAGAGACCCAGTACTTC,CASSLGWGRETQYF
NA,TRBV27,TRBD1,TRBJ2-7,TGTGCCAGCAGTTATAAATCAGGGGGCCGTGTCGAGCAGTACTTC,CASSYKSGGRVEQYF
NA,TRBV6-1,NA,TRBJ1-5,TGTGCCAGCAGTGAGGTGGGAACAGGGAATCAGCCCCAGCATTTT,CASSEVGTGNQPQHF
NA,TRBV27,NA,TRBJ1-4,TGTGCCAGCAGTGTACACCAAACTAATGAAAAACTGTTTTTT,CASSVHQTNEKLFF
NA,TRBV2,NA,TRBJ1-1,TGTGCCAGCAGCCCCCGGGGGGGATACACTGAAGCTTTCTTT,CASSPRGGYTEAFF
NA,TRBV27,TRBD2,TRBJ2-1,TGTGCCAGCAGTTTATTCCGGGAGGGCCGCGGTGAGCAGTTCTTC,CASSLFREGRGEQFF
NA,TRBV11-2,TRBD1,TRBJ1-2,TGTGCCAGCAGCTTAAATGGACAGGGGATATATCGTGGCTACACCTTC,CASSLNGQGIYRGYTF
NA,TRBV18,TRBD1,TRBJ2-7,TGTGCCAGCTCACCACAAGGACAGGGGGCGAGGGTATCCTACGAGCAGTACTTC,CASSPQGQGARVSYEQYF
NA,TRBV30,TRBD1,TRBJ1-4,TGTGCCTGGAGGGACAGGGGCGCCGGGAGTGAAAAACTGTTTTTT,CAWRDRGAGSEKLFF
NA,TRBV7-3,NA,TRBJ2-3,TGTGCCAGCAGTCTACAGGGCAGGTGGACAGATACGCAGTATTTT,CASSLQGRWTDTQYF
NA,TRBV28,TRBD2,TRBJ2-5,TGTGCCAGCAGTTTTACGGCGGGAGGGCCCCAAGAGACCCAGTACTTC,CASSFTAGGPQETQYF
NA,TRBV27,TRBD1,TRBJ1-2,TGTGCCAGCAGTTTCCGCGCCGGGACAGGGGGTGGTTATGGCTACACCTTC,CASSFRAGTGGGYGYTF
NA,TRBV6-5,TRBD1,TRBJ2-7,TGTGCCAGCAGTTTGCGACAGGGGTTAAATTCCGAGCAGTACTTC,CASSLRQGLNSEQYF
NA,TRBV19,TRBD2,TRBJ2-7,TGTGCCAGTAGTCCATGGGCTAGCGGAACCTACGAGCAGTACTTC,CASSPWASGTYEQYF
NA,TRBV10-3,TRBD2,TRBJ2-1,TGTGCCATCACAGGAGCGGGAGCTCTCCATGAGCAGTTCTTC,CAITGAGALHEQFF
NA,TRBV6-6,NA,TRBJ1-6,TGTGCCAGCACCGAAGTACATCAGGGTTCACCCCTCCACTTT,CASTEVHQGSPLHF
NA,TRBV11-2,NA,TRBJ2-7,TGTGCCAGCAGCTTAGATGGGCGGTCGGACAACTCCTACGAGCAGTACTTC,CASSLDGRSDNSYEQYF
NA,TRBV25-1,TRBD2,TRBJ2-3,TGTGCCAGCAGTGCCGGACTAGCGGGGCCCACTAGCACAGATACGCAGTATTTT,CASSAGLAGPTSTDTQYF
NA,TRBV2,TRBD1,TRBJ1-1,TGTGCCGGGACAGGGGACTGGAACACTGAAGCTTTCTTT,CAGTGDWNTEAFF
NA,TRBV5-1,NA,TRBJ2-5,TGCGCCAGCAGCTTGGAGTCTGGGGTGGCGGGGCAAGAGACCCAGTACTTC,CASSLESGVAGQETQYF
NA,TRBV6-5,NA,TRBJ1-1,TGTGCCAGCATAGGAGACGGGAACACTGAAGCTTTCTTT,CASIGDGNTEAFF
NA,TRBV5-1,NA,TRBJ2-2,TGCGCCAGCATGGTCCTCCAGGGGACCGGGGAGCTGTTTTTT,CASMVLQGTGELFF
NA,TRBV2,TRBD1,TRBJ1-4,TGTGCCAGCATGACCGACAGGGGAGGGCGAAAACTGTTTTTT,CASMTDRGGRKLFF
NA,TRBV28,NA,TRBJ2-1,TGTGCCAGCAGTTTAAGAAGGTGGCGGGACCATGAGCAGTTCTTC,CASSLRRWRDHEQFF
NA,TRBV2,TRBD1,TRBJ2-5,TGTGCCAGCAGCCCCAGGGGACAGGGGGCCGCAGGGTACTTC,CASSPRGQGAAGYF
NA,TRBV5-1,NA,TRBJ2-6,TGCGCCAGCAGCGTACAGGGATTAGGACTTAACATCGGCTCTGGGGCCAACGTCCTGACTTTC,CASSVQGLGLNIGSGANVLTF
NA,TRBV9,TRBD1,TRBJ2-6,TGTGCCAGCAGCGTAGATTTGGGACAGGTGGCCGGGGCCAACGTCCTGACTTTC,CASSVDLGQVAGANVLTF
NA,TRBV30,NA,TRBJ1-4,TGTGCCGGGTCCCCGGGGTCAAATGAAAAACTGTTTTTT,CAGSPGSNEKLFF
few,TRBV5-4,TRBD1,TRBJ2-1,TGTGCCAGCAGCTTAGACAGGGTCTCCTACAATGAGCAGTTCTTC,CASSLDRVSYNEQFF
NA,TRBV27,NA,TRBJ1-4,TGTGCCAGCAACACTCCCGGAGGGACTAATGAAAAACTGTTTTTT,CASNTPGGTNEKLFF
NA,TRBV9,NA,TRBJ1-1,TGTGCCAGCAGCGTAGCGGGGTGGGGCACTGAAGCTTTCTTT,CASSVAGWGTEAFF
NA,TRBV21-1,NA,TRBJ1-4,TGTGCCAGCAGGGGGTGGGGAGTCTATTGTGAAAAACTGTTTTTT,CASRGWGVYCEKLFF
NA,TRBV20-1,NA,TRBJ2-3,TGCAGTGTCCAGTCGACAGATACGCAGTATTTT,CSVQSTDTQYF
once,TRBV5-1,NA,TRBJ2-3,TGCGCCAGCAGCTTGAAGGTCCAGCGGACAGATACGCAGTATTTT,CASSLKVQRTDTQYF
NA,TRBV6-5,NA,TRBJ1-2,TGTGCCAGCAGCCCGACAGGATATGGCTACACCTTC,CASSPTGYGYTF
NA,TRBV25-1,NA,TRBJ2-1,TGTGCCAGCAGTGACCCATCCGGGACTCACGGGAATGAGCAGTTCTTC,CASSDPSGTHGNEQFF
NA,TRBV2,TRBD1,TRBJ2-3,TGTGCCAGCAGTGAGGGACAGGGGGCGCTAGGGCAGTATTTT,CASSEGQGALGQYF
NA,TRBV7-2,TRBD1,TRBJ2-3,TGTGCCAGCAGCATTCGGACAGGGGGCAAATCAGATACGCAGTATTTT,CASSIRTGGKSDTQYF
NA,TRBV5-1,NA,TRBJ2-5,TGCGCCAGCAGCCCGGACAGTACGTCTCAAGAGACCCAGTACTTC,CASSPDSTSQETQYF
NA,TRBV10-3,NA,TRBJ1-1,TGTGCCATCAGTGACGAGGGTCATGCTACTGAAGCTTTCTTT,CAISDEGHATEAFF
NA,TRBV5-5,NA,TRBJ2-3,TGTGCCAGCAGCCTCGGGCCCGGGGGAGATACGCAGTATTTT,CASSLGPGGDTQYF
NA,TRBV5-1,TRBD1,TRBJ2-1,TGCGCCAGCAGCGTACAGGGACAGGGCCACAATGAGCAGTTCTTC,CASSVQGQGHNEQFF
NA,TRBV18,TRBD1,TRBJ1-5,TGTGCCAGCTCAGACAGGGGTATTTCTCCCCAGCATTTT,CASSDRGISPQHF
NA,TRBV4-1,TRBD1,TRBJ2-6,TGCGCCAGCAGTCGAACAGGGGAAGGTGGGGCCAACGTCCTGACTTTC,CASSRTGEGGANVLTF
NA,TRBV29-1,TRBD1,TRBJ2-7,TGCAGCGTCCCGGGACAGGGGGCGGTCAACGAGCAGTACTTC,CSVPGQGAVNEQYF
NA,TRBV19,NA,TRBJ2-7,TGTGCCAGTAAAATGGGCCCCGGTAGCGACGAGCAGTACTTC,CASKMGPGSDEQYF
NA,TRBV7-9,TRBD2,TRBJ2-1,TGTGCCAGCAGCTTGGCTAGGGGACTAGCGAAATACAATGAGCAGTTCTTC,CASSLARGLAKYNEQFF
few,TRBV5-6,TRBD1,TRBJ1-5,TGTGCCAGCAGCGGGACAGGGCCCAATCAGCCCCAGCATTTT,CASSGTGPNQPQHF
once,TRBV9,NA,TRBJ2-7,TGTGCCAGCAGCGTATCTCCGGCGGTCTACGAGCAGTACTTC,CASSVSPAVYEQYF